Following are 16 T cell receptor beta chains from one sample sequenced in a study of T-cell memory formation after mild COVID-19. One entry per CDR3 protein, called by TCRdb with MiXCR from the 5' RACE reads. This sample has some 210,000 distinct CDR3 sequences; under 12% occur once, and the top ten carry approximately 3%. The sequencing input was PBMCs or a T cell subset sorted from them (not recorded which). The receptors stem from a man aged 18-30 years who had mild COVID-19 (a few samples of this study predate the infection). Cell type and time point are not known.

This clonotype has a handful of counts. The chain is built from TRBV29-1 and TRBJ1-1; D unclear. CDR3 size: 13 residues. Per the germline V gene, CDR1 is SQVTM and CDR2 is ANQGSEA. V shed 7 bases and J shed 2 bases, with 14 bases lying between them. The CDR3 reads CSGRPGINTEAFF. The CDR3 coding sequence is TGCAGCGGTCGTCCAGGAATAAACACTGAAGCTTTCTTT.

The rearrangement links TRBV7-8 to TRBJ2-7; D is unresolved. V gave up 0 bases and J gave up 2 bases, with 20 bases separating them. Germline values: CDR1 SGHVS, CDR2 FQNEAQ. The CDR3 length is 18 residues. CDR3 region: CASSLAGRMSGLPYEQYV. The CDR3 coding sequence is TGTGCCAGCAGCTTAGCGGGCAGAATGTCCGGGTTGCCCTACGAGCAGTACGTC.

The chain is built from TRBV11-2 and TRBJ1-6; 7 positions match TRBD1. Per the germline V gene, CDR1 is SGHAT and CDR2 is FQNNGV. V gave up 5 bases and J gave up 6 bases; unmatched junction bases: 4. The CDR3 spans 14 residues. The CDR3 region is CASSQDRFNSPLHF. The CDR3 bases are TGTGCCAGCAGCCAGGACAGGTTTAATTCACCCCTCCACTTT.

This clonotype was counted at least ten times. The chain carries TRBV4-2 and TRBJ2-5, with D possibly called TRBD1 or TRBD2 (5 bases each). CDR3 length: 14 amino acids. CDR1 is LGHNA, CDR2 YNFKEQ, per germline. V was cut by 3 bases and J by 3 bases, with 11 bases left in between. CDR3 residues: CASSQGDAEETQYF. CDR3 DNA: TGTGCCAGCAGCCAGGGGGACGCGGAAGAGACCCAGTACTTC.

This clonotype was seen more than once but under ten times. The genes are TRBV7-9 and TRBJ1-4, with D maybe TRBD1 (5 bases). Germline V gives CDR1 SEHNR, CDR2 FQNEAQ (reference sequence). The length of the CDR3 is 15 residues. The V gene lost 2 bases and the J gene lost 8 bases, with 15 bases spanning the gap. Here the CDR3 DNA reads TGTGCCAGCAGCTTAAATGGGGGGTTTCTCGAAAAACTGTTTTTT. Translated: CASSLNGGFLEKLFF. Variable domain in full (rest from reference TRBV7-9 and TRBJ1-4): DTGVSQNPRHKITKRGQNVTFRCDPISEHNRLYWYRQTLGQGPEFLTYFQNEAQLEKSRLLSDRFSAERPKGSFSTLEIQRTEQGDSAMYLCASSLNGGFLEKLFFGSGTQLSVL.

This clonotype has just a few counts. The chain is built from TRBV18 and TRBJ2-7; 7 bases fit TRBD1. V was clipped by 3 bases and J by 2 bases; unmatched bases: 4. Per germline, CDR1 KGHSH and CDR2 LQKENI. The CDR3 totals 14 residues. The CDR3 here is CASSPSQGAYEQYV. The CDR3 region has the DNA TGTGCCAGCTCACCCTCCCAGGGGGCCTACGAGCAGTACGTC.

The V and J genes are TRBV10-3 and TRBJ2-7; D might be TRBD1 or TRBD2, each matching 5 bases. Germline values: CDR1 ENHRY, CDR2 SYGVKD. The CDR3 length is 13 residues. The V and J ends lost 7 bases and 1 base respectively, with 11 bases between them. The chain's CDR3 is CAINSGQSYEQYF. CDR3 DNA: TGTGCCATCAATTCGGGGCAGTCCTACGAGCAGTACTTC.

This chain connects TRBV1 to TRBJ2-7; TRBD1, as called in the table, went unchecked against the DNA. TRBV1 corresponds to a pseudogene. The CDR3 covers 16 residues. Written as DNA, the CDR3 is TGCACCAGCAGCCAAGATTGGACAGACAACTCCTACGAGCAGTACTTC. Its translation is CTSSQDWTDNSYEQYF.

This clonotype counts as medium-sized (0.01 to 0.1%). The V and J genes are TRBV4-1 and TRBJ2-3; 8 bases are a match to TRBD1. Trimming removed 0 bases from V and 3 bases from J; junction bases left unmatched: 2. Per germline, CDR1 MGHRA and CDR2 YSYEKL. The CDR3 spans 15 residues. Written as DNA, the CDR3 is TGCGCCAGCAGCCAAGAGGGACAGGCTACAGATACGCAGTATTTT. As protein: CASSQEGQATDTQYF.

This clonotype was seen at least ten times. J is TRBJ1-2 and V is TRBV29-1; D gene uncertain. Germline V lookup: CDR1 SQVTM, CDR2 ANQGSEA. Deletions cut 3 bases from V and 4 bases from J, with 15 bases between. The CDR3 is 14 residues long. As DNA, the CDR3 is TGCAGCGTTGAGAGTCTCCGGGTGGGCTATGGCTACACCTTC. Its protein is CSVESLRVGYGYTF.

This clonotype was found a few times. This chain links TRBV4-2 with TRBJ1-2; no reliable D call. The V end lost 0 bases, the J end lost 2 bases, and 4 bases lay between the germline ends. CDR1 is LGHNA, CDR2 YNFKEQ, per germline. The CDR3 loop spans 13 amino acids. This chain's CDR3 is CASSQDKNYGYTF. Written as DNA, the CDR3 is TGTGCCAGCAGCCAAGACAAGAACTATGGCTACACCTTC.

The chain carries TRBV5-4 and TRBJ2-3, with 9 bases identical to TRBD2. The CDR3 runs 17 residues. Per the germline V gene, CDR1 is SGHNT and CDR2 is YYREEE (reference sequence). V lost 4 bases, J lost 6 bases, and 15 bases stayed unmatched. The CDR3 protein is CASSAGMGRGGHDTQYF. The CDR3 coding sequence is TGTGCCAGCAGCGCCGGGATGGGGCGGGGGGGCCATGATACGCAGTATTTT.

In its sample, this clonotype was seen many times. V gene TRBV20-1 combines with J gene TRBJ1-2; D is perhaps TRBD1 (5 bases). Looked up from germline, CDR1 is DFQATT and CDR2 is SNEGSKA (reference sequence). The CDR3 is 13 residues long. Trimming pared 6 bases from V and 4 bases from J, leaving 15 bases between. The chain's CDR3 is CSATAGLLYGYTF. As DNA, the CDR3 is TGCAGTGCCACGGCGGGGCTCCTCTATGGCTACACCTTC.

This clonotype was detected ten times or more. In nucleotides, the CDR3 is TGTGCCAGCAGCTACCACACCGGGGAGCTGTTTTTT. It translates to CASSYHTGELFF. The chain carries TRBV11-2 and TRBJ2-2; no clear D. This CDR3 comprises 12 residues. Germline V gives CDR1 SGHAT, CDR2 FQNNGV. Deletions cut 4 bases from V and 3 bases from J, with 3 bases between.

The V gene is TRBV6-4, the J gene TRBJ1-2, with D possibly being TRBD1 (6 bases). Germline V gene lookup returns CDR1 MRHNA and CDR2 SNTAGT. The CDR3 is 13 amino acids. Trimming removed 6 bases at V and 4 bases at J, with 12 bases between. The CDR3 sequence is CASRETGSYGYTF. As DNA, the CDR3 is TGTGCCAGCAGGGAGACAGGCAGCTATGGCTACACCTTC.

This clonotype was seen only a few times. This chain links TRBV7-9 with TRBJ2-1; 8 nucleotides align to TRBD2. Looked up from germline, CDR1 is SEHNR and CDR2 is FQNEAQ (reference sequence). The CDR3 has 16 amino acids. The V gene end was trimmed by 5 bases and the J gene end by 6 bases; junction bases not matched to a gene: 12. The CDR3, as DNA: TGTGCCAGCAGCACTGCCGGGATCCGGGGGGGCAATGAGCAGTTCTTC. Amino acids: CASSTAGIRGGNEQFF.